The 5 T cell receptor beta chains in this list originate from one sample, sequenced in a study of vaccination and CD4 T cells after COVID-19. Researchers used the Oncomine TCR Beta short-read assay to sequence DNA from cultured CD4+ T cells. TCRdb fed the PCR reads into MiXCR, producing one record per CDR3 protein. Of around 25,000 distinct CDR3 sequences listed, roughly 40% are singletons. The time point: late sampling 161 to 241 days after vaccination in a few convalescent patients. Treatment specified: roughly 11-day PBMC culture with coronavirus spike peptide pools or control peptides (ViraFEST assay). Antigen specificity for these receptors is unknown. The sequences come from CD4+ T cells from blood, cultured in vitro, collected about 7 months after SARS-CoV-2 vaccination. The receptor source for this set is a human donor who had recovered from COVID-19.

V usage is TRBV6-1 and J usage is TRBJ2-3; 8 nucleotides match TRBD1. The CDR3 contains 13 residues. The junction had 2 bases not matched to a gene; V was cut back by 4 bases and J by 5 bases. In germline, CDR1 is MNHNS, CDR2 SASEGT. The CDR3: CASSGGTGDTQYF. Written as DNA, the CDR3 is TGTGCCAGCAGTGGAGGGACAGGAGATACGCAGTATTTT.

This clonotype has just a few counts. This chain links TRBV6-5 with TRBJ2-7; D uncertain. The CDR3 extends over 18 amino acids. Germline V lookup: CDR1 MNHEY, CDR2 SVGAGI. V lost 2 bases, J lost 0 bases, and 20 bases lay in between. The CDR3 DNA is TGTGCCAGCAGTTACATGAACCCTCTCGCGTCCCTCTCCTACGAGCAGTACTTC. Translated: CASSYMNPLASLSYEQYF.

This chain joins TRBV5-8 and TRBJ1-2; D remains ambiguous. Per the germline V gene, CDR1 is SGHTS and CDR2 is YDEGEE. CDR3 size: 14 residues. Trimming left V 4 bases short and J 1 base short, with 11 bases between. The CDR3 protein is CASSGLLLNYGYTF. The CDR3, as DNA: TGTGCCAGCAGCGGCCTCCTACTTAACTATGGCTACACCTTC.

The V call is TRBV7-9, the J call TRBJ2-5, with TRBD1 as a possible D gene (5 bases). CDR1 and CDR2 (germline): SEHNR, FQNEAQ (reference sequence). This CDR3 contains 14 residues. The V end lost 6 bases, the J end lost 1 base, and 12 bases lay between the germline ends. The CDR3 spells CASRPRGPQETQYF. The CDR3 nucleotides read TGTGCCAGCAGACCAAGGGGTCCCCAAGAGACCCAGTACTTC.

This clonotype has only a few counts. V usage is TRBV2 and J usage is TRBJ2-5, with D unclear. Trimming shortened V by 8 bases and J by 5 bases, and 9 bases separated the two germline ends. Germline V gene sequence: CDR1 SNHLY, CDR2 FYNNEI. The CDR3 loop spans 11 amino acids. CDR3 in amino acids: CASGYSETQYF. Here the CDR3 DNA reads TGTGCCAGCGGATATAGCGAGACCCAGTACTTC.